This TCR beta chain was recorded in a study of blood T cell repertoires in COVID-19. Overall study context: PBMCs, B-cell-depleted T cells, or T cells were the source of the cDNA or gDNA that made up the material.

How the authors handled the data: Estimation of nucleated cell counts relied on the amplification of reference gene primers. TCRdb keeps only in-frame clones here, not all; method: immunoSEQ multiplex PCR. V, J and clone size were drawn from that table, and D and trimming were deduced from the DNA. The sample contains roughly 190,000 clones, about four fifths of which appear only once. Per germline, CDR1 LGHDT and CDR2 YNNKEL (reference sequence). Trimming stripped 2 bases from V and 9 bases from J, with 7 bases between. The CDR3 is made up of 11 amino acids. Living in roughly 23 US areas, the participants were between 18 and 89 years of age. Exposed participants came across a COVID-19 case within 2 weeks before study entry.

Sequencing was carried out using PBMCs or T cells enriched from blood (not recorded which). The chain recombines TRBV3-1 (or the pseudogene TRBV3-2) with TRBJ2-5; D not certain. The receptor was derived from a young woman who had been exposed to COVID-19. The CDR3 spells CASSQTAPQYF. The CDR3 coding sequence is TGTGCCAGCAGCCAAACAGCTCCCCAGTACTTC.